This entry lists 32 T cell receptor beta chains sequenced from one sample in a study of shared clonotypes between healthy human individuals. Some clones are missing from TCRdb's copy, which holds only in-frame ones; the method was immunoSEQ multiplex PCR. The sample has over a million clones, under 80% seen once. The material sequenced was memory CD4+ T cells sorted from blood. Stated subset: CD45RA-negative fraction. The receptors originated from a man younger than 35 in good health.

The chain joins TRBV10-2 to TRBJ1-5; no definite D call. V shed 5 bases and J shed 7 bases, with 12 bases lying between them. Germline CDR1 reads WSHSY; CDR2 reads SAAADI. CDR3 length equals 13 residues. The CDR3 protein is CASSPEVSQPQHF. For the CDR3, the DNA is TGCGCCAGCAGTCCTGAGGTGAGCCAGCCCCAGCATTTT.

The J gene is TRBJ1-2, the V gene TRBV5-4; TRBD1 agrees at 10 bases. In germline, CDR1 is SGHNT, CDR2 YYREEE (reference sequence). V shed 0 bases, J shed 5 bases, and the junction held 4 bases outside the gene matches. This CDR3 region has 15 residues. DNA for the CDR3: TGTGCCAGCAGCTTGGCAAGACAGGGGGCATATGGCTACACCTTC. Translation gives CASSLARQGAYGYTF.

The chain employs TRBV11-2 and TRBJ2-1, with D maybe TRBD2 (5 bases). The CDR3 runs 14 residues. V lost 3 bases and J 9 bases, leaving 15 bases between the germline ends. CDR1 and CDR2 (germline): SGHAT, FQNNGV. CDR3 DNA: TGTGCCAGCAGCTTCGGCACCGCCGGAGGTGAGCAGTTCTTC. Protein product: CASSFGTAGGEQFF. Variable domain in full (rest from reference TRBV11-2 and TRBJ2-1): EAGVAQSPRYKIIEKRQSVAFWCNPISGHATLYWYQQILGQGPKLLIQFQNNGVVDDSQLPKDRFSAERLKGVDSTLKIQPAKLEDSAVYLCASSFGTAGGEQFFGPGTRLTVL.

CDR3: CASSMDRVDGYTF. The DNA of the CDR3 is TGTGCCAGTAGTATGGACAGGGTAGACGGCTACACCTTC. The chain carries TRBV19 and TRBJ1-2; 8 bases are a match to TRBD1. The junction had 5 bases not matched to a gene; V was cut back by 3 bases and J by 8 bases. Germline CDR1 and CDR2: LNHDA and SQIVND (reference sequence). The CDR3 extends over 13 amino acids.

The rearrangement uses TRBV6-6 and TRBJ2-1, with 10 bases lining up with TRBD2. The germline V gene has CDR1 MNHNY and CDR2 SVGAGI (reference sequence). The CDR3 has 16 amino acids. The V gene end was trimmed by 6 bases and the J gene end by 8 bases; junction bases not matched to a gene: 13. CDR3 DNA sequence: TGTGCCAGCAGGGCTAGCGGGAGCCCTCGGGAGTATGAGCAGTTCTTC. This gives the protein CASRASGSPREYEQFF.

V gene TRBV4-3 combines with J gene TRBJ2-1; 8 positions agree with TRBD1. Losses at the gene ends were 0 bases for V and 7 bases for J; bases not matched to a gene: 5. CDR1 and CDR2 from the germline V gene are LGHNA and YSLEER. The CDR3 runs 15 residues. The CDR3 spells CASSQENNRGNEQFF. The CDR3 nucleotides read TGCGCCAGCAGCCAAGAGAATAACAGGGGGAATGAGCAGTTCTTC.

On this clone: Distinct nucleotide sequences in the sample also encode this CDR3. This chain joins TRBV20-1 and TRBJ2-3; D is unresolved. This CDR3 spans 10 amino acids. The V gene's germline CDR1 is DFQATT and CDR2 SNEGSKA (reference sequence). V gave up 6 bases and J gave up 3 bases, with 4 bases separating them. The CDR3 region is CSAETDTQYF. The CDR3 bases are TGCAGTGCCGAAACAGATACGCAGTATTTT.

This clone was detected a few times. The chain combines TRBV7-2 with TRBJ2-1; no clear D gene. Trimming took 3 bases from V and 0 from J, leaving 9 bases between them. In germline, CDR1 is SGHTA, CDR2 FQGNSA. The CDR3 has 15 residues. CDR3 DNA: TGTGCCAGCAGCTTGTCCCCGGGCTCCTACAATGAGCAGTTCTTC. It is translated as CASSLSPGSYNEQFF. Filled out from reference TRBV7-2 and TRBJ2-1, the complete variable domain reads GAGVSQSPSNKVTEKGKDVELRCDPISGHTALYWYRQSLGQGLEFLIYFQGNSAPDKSGLPSDRFSAERTGGSVSTLTIQRTQQEDSAVYLCASSLSPGSYNEQFFGPGTRLTVL.

About this clone: This same CDR3 is encoded by further DNA sequences in the sample. This chain joins TRBV5-1 and TRBJ2-7; 7 bases are a match to TRBD1. The V segment lost 0 bases and the J segment 2 bases; nucleotides outside the gene matches: 2. The CDR3 runs to 14 residues. Germline-derived CDR1 and CDR2 are SGHRS and YFSETQ. DNA of the CDR3: TGCGCCAGCAGCTTGGGTACAGGGGCCTACGAGCAGTACTTC. Its translation: CASSLGTGAYEQYF. Complete variable domain (other parts from reference TRBV5-1 and TRBJ2-7): KAGVTQTPRYLIKTRGQQVTLSCSPISGHRSVSWYQQTPGQGLQFLFEYFSETQRNKGNFPGRFSGRQFSNSRSEMNVSTLELGDSALYLCASSLGTGAYEQYFGPGTRLTVT.

This clone has more than one count but fewer than ten. This chain uses TRBV29-1 with TRBJ1-1, with 9 bases fitting TRBD1. Losses at the gene ends were 0 bases for V and 7 bases for J; bases not matched to a gene: 6. The germline V gene has CDR1 SQVTM and CDR2 ANQGSEA. The CDR3 contains 14 residues. The CDR3 bases are TGCAGCGTTGAAGAACAGGGGGCGCGAAGTGAAGCTTTCTTT. It yields the protein CSVEEQGARSEAFF.

The table lists this clone with a few counts. V and J are TRBV9 and TRBJ1-1, with D perhaps matching TRBD1 (5 bases). Germline-derived CDR1 and CDR2 are SGDLS and YYNGEE. The CDR3 contains 15 residues. V lost 4 bases to trimming and J lost 1 base, with 14 bases between them. CDR3: CASSPEGVGNTEAFF. The CDR3 DNA reads as TGTGCCAGCAGCCCAGAAGGGGTGGGGAACACTGAAGCTTTCTTT.

The genes are TRBV6-5 and TRBJ1-4; D is possibly TRBD1 (5 bases). The germline gives CDR1 MNHEY, CDR2 SVGAGI. The CDR3 extends over 15 amino acids. The V end was cut by 0 bases, the J end by 2 bases, with 7 bases between. CDR3 region: CASSYSGGTNEKLFF. DNA of the CDR3: TGTGCCAGCAGTTACTCGGGGGGGACTAATGAAAAACTGTTTTTT.

The chain joins TRBV7-2 to TRBJ2-1; a possible D gene is TRBD2 (5 bases). The V and J ends lost 5 bases and 10 bases respectively, with 18 bases between them. The CDR3 runs to 14 residues. Germline V CDR1 and CDR2: SGHTA, FQGNSA. This CDR3 reads CASSPTRTPLEQFF. For the CDR3, the DNA is TGTGCCAGCAGCCCAACCAGGACTCCTCTGGAGCAGTTCTTC.

The chain couples TRBV23-1 to TRBJ1-2, with D perhaps matching TRBD1 (5 bases). TRBV23-1 counts as an open reading frame of uncertain function. This CDR3 is built from 14 residues. V lost 6 bases, J lost 6 bases, and 17 bases lay in between. The CDR3 spells CASSLIGGPNGYTF. CDR3 DNA sequence: TGCGCCAGCAGCCTCATTGGGGGTCCAAATGGCTACACCTTC.

There are a few counts of this clone. V gene TRBV27 combines with J gene TRBJ2-3, with a weak D call TRBD2 (6 bases). The V end was cut by 6 bases, the J end by 2 bases, with 15 bases between. This CDR3 spans 15 amino acids. The germline CDR1 and CDR2 sequences are MNHEY and SMNVEV (reference sequence). The CDR3 coding sequence is TGTGCCAGCAGCCCTCTGGGGGGTCACACAGATACGCAGTATTTT. Amino acids: CASSPLGGHTDTQYF.

The chain carries TRBV5-1 and TRBJ2-4; D gene ambiguous. The germline V and J ends were trimmed by 4 bases and 7 bases, with 9 bases remaining between them. CDR3 length: 12 amino acids. Germline V gene data show CDR1 as SGHRS and CDR2 as YFSETQ. The CDR3 region is CASSEQANIQYF. The CDR3 nucleotides read TGCGCCAGCAGCGAGCAGGCCAACATTCAGTACTTC.

This clone has only one observation. V gene TRBV6-5 combines with J gene TRBJ2-7; 8 nucleotides line up with TRBD1. The germline CDR1 and CDR2 sequences are MNHEY and SVGAGI. There are 14 residues in the CDR3. V lost 6 bases to trimming and J lost 4 bases; unmatched junction nucleotides: 8. The CDR3 loop reads CASRHRRGPYEQYF. For the CDR3, the DNA is TGTGCCAGCAGACATCGCAGGGGGCCTTACGAGCAGTACTTC.

The chain joins TRBV18 to TRBJ2-3; TRBD1 matches 7 bases. The trim removed 4 bases at V and 2 bases at J, leaving 9 bases unmatched. Germline V lookup: CDR1 KGHSH, CDR2 LQKENI. CDR3 length: 16 amino acids. The CDR3 nucleotides are TGTGCCAGCTCACTCCAAGGACAGGCGATCACAGATACGCAGTATTTT. Its translation is CASSLQGQAITDTQYF. Together with reference TRBV18 and TRBJ2-3, the CDR3 gives the full variable domain: NAGVMQNPRHLVRRRGQEARLRCSPMKGHSHVYWYRQLPEEGLKFMVYLQKENIIDESGMPKERFSAEFPKEGPSILRIQQVVRGDSAAYFCASSLQGQAITDTQYFGPGTRLTVL.

The chain is built from TRBV5-1 and TRBJ2-6, with 11 bases aligning to TRBD1. This CDR3 is 16 amino acids long. CDR1 SGHRS and CDR2 YFSETQ come from the germline V gene. V shed 9 bases, J shed 2 bases, and the junction held 7 bases outside the gene matches. The CDR3 DNA follows: TGCGCCACCCGGACAGGGGGCGTAGCTGGGGCCAACGTCCTGACTTTC. Protein: CATRTGGVAGANVLTF.

This clone was observed a few times. The chain is built from TRBV30 and TRBJ1-4, with TRBD1 matching over 7 bases. V was pared by 1 base and J by 5 bases, with 4 bases of the junction left unmatched. Germline-derived CDR1 and CDR2 are GTSNPN and SVGIG (reference sequence). The CDR3 contains 14 residues. The CDR3 DNA sequence: TGTGCCTGGAGTGGGGGACAGATAAATGAAAAACTGTTTTTT. Translation: CAWSGGQINEKLFF.

This chain joins TRBV10-3 and TRBJ2-7; 7 bases align to TRBD2. The CDR3 length is 15 residues. V dropped 0 bases and J dropped 3; count of bases not matched to a gene: 5. Germline CDR1 reads ENHRY; CDR2 reads SYGVKD. CDR3: CAISESGGVGYEQYF. The CDR3 nucleotides are TGTGCCATCAGTGAGTCGGGAGGGGTGGGCTACGAGCAGTACTTC.

This chain connects TRBV9 to TRBJ2-3; the match to TRBD1 covers 11 bases. Trimming took 0 bases from V and 3 from J; bases not matched to a gene: 9. This CDR3 spans 18 amino acids. In germline, CDR1 is SGDLS, CDR2 YYNGEE. CDR3 coding DNA: TGTGCCAGCAGCGTAGCCGGGGGACAGGGGGTGGGTACAGATACGCAGTATTTT. Residues: CASSVAGGQGVGTDTQYF.

This sequence joins TRBV10-3 and TRBJ2-2, with 11 bases that match TRBD2. Unmatched junction bases numbered 5, after V lost 4 bases and J lost 4 bases. The CDR3 length is 16 residues. CDR1 ENHRY and CDR2 SYGVKD come from the germline V gene. CDR3 in amino acids: CAISGTGTSGTGELFF. CDR3 bases: TGTGCCATCAGTGGTACCGGGACTAGCGGCACCGGGGAGCTGTTTTTT.

The chain carries TRBV6-5 and TRBJ2-3; no firm D call. With 6 bases removed from V and 3 bases from J, the gap between germline ends came to 13 bases. The CDR3 runs 14 residues. Germline lookup yields CDR1 MNHEY and CDR2 SVGAGI. CDR3 sequence (DNA): TGTGCCAGCAGGGAGATCGGAACTACAGATACGCAGTATTTT. It yields the protein CASREIGTTDTQYF.

J is TRBJ2-2 and V is TRBV5-4; 8 bases line up with TRBD2. The CDR3 covers 16 residues. The germline V gene encodes CDR1 SGHNT and CDR2 YYREEE (reference sequence). After removal of 5 bases from V and 7 bases from J, the junction contained 13 bases not matched to a gene. The DNA for the CDR3 is TGTGCCAGCAGTCCCGGGACTAGGTGGGGGAGCGGGGAGCTGTTTTTT. Translated, it gives CASSPGTRWGSGELFF. The whole variable domain, filled in from reference TRBV5-4 and TRBJ2-2, reads ETGVTQSPTHLIKTRGQQVTLRCSSQSGHNTVSWYQQALGQGPQFIFQYYREEENGRGNFPPRFSGLQFPNYSSELNVNALELDDSALYLCASSPGTRWGSGELFFGEGSRLTVL.

This clone is labeled medium-sized (0.01 to 0.1%). V gene TRBV12-5 combines with J gene TRBJ2-7, with D tentatively TRBD1 (6 bases). Per germline, CDR1 LGHNT and CDR2 FRNRAP. This CDR3 has 18 amino acids. The V gene lost 5 bases and the J gene lost 2 bases, with 25 bases spanning the gap. CDR3: CASGIAFSGTPDPYEQYF. The CDR3 DNA reads TGTGCTAGTGGTATTGCATTTTCCGGGACACCTGACCCCTACGAGCAGTACTTC.

This clone was recorded at least ten times. V usage is TRBV11-2 and J usage is TRBJ1-1; 7 positions match TRBD1. The CDR3 consists of 15 residues. Trimming at V came to 5 bases and at J to 5 bases, leaving 11 bases not matched to a gene. In germline, CDR1 is SGHAT, CDR2 FQNNGV. The CDR3 sequence is CASSTRTGAETEAFF. The CDR3, as DNA: TGTGCCAGCAGCACCCGAACAGGGGCGGAAACTGAAGCTTTCTTT.

This clone was observed a few times. The sample contains more than one DNA sequence encoding this CDR3. CDR3 in DNA: TGTGCCAGTAGTATCCAGGGTAATTCACCCCTCCACTTT. Protein sequence: CASSIQGNSPLHF. The genes are TRBV19 and TRBJ1-6; a possible D gene is TRBD1 (5 bases). Per germline, CDR1 LNHDA and CDR2 SQIVND (reference sequence). V was clipped by 3 bases and J by 6 bases, with 6 bases between them. The CDR3 contains 13 residues.

V and J are TRBV28 and TRBJ1-4; D not certain. Germline CDR1 MDHEN, CDR2 SYDVKM. The length of the CDR3 is 14 residues. V was trimmed by 3 bases and J by 8 bases, leaving 13 bases between them. CDR3 in DNA: TGTGCCAGCAGTTTCGTGGGTGAAGGAGAAAAACTGTTTTTT. Its translation: CASSFVGEGEKLFF.

V usage is TRBV5-1 and J usage is TRBJ1-2, with D possibly TRBD1 on 5 matching bases. V dropped 0 bases and J dropped 5 bases, with 14 bases sitting between them. CDR3 length: 15 residues. Germline CDR1 reads SGHRS; CDR2 reads YFSETQ. CDR3 DNA: TGCGCCAGCAGCTTGGGGGGGTCTGATGTTTATGGCTACACCTTC. The encoded protein is CASSLGGSDVYGYTF.

This clone appeared once. The chain couples TRBV30 to TRBJ1-4, with a possible D match to TRBD1 (5 bases). The CDR3 totals 14 residues. Trimming removed 1 base at V and 10 bases at J, with 16 bases between. Germline V gene sequence: CDR1 GTSNPN, CDR2 SVGIG (reference sequence). CDR3 DNA sequence: TGTGCCTGGAGTGCGGGGGTTCCGACTGGAAAACTGTTTTTT. Protein sequence: CAWSAGVPTGKLFF.

This clone has just a few counts. CDR3 nucleotides: TGTGCCAGCTCATCGGACCGCCAGATCAAGATGAACACTGAAGCTTTCTTT. This encodes CASSSDRQIKMNTEAFF. The chain couples TRBV11-2 to TRBJ1-1; no definite D call. Between the trimmed V and J ends, which lost 8 bases and 0 bases, there was a span of 22 bases. This CDR3 spans 17 amino acids. Germline V gene lookup returns CDR1 SGHAT and CDR2 FQNNGV.